The 11 T cell receptor beta chains below come from one sample, sequenced in a study of blood T cells in healthy people across ages. Using a J-beta primer mix together with a sample-barcoded 5' primer, a second PCR was run for roughly 6 to 12 cycles. TCRdb processed the 5' RACE reads anew with MiXCR; each CDR3 protein has one entry. The table shows around 1,000,000 distinct CDR3 sequences, with around 25% occurring only once. These data are also associated with another study on T cells of mothers and their children.

Sequencing was carried out using blood. Every receptor here comes from a girl aged 2 to 9 in good health.

This clonotype was observed a handful of times. This chain uses TRBV20-1 with TRBJ1-1; D might be TRBD1 (5 bases). The CDR3 runs 11 residues. V was shortened by 6 bases and J by 5 bases, with 10 bases between the two germline ends. Germline V gene lookup returns CDR1 DFQATT and CDR2 SNEGSKA (reference sequence). In DNA form, the CDR3 reads TGCAGTGCCAAATGGGGGACTGAAGCTTTCTTT. This encodes CSAKWGTEAFF.

V gene TRBV10-2 combines with J gene TRBJ2-1; 7 bases are shared with TRBD2. V lost 0 bases to trimming and J lost 0 bases; unmatched junction nucleotides: 8. Germline V lookup: CDR1 WSHSY, CDR2 SAAADI. The CDR3 spans 18 residues. Here the CDR3 DNA reads TGCGCCAGCAGTGAGTCGATTTTTTCTAGCGGCTCCTACAATGAGCAGTTCTTC. Protein product: CASSESIFSSGSYNEQFF.

This clonotype was detected a few times. CDR3 bases: TGTGCCAGCAGCCAAGATTCTAGAAACACCATATATTTT. This codes for CASSQDSRNTIYF. This rearrangement joins TRBV14 to TRBJ1-3; D remains ambiguous. Germline-derived CDR1 and CDR2 are SGHDN and FVKESK. The length of the CDR3 is 13 residues. V was trimmed by 0 bases and J by 5 bases, leaving 5 bases between them.

The sample holds a few counts of this clonotype. This chain joins TRBV12-3 or TRBV12-4 and TRBJ2-7; 11 bases align to TRBD2. The CDR3 loop spans 16 amino acids. V was pared by 5 bases and J by 9 bases, with 15 bases of the junction left unmatched. The CDR3 region has the DNA TGTGCCAGCAGTATCCATAGCGGGAGGGTGTCGGGCGTGCAGTACTTC. Its translation is CASSIHSGRVSGVQYF.

This clonotype appeared a few times. This chain links TRBV24-1 with TRBJ2-5, with 11 bases matching TRBD2. Germline V gene lookup returns CDR1 KGHDR and CDR2 SFDVKD. The CDR3 extends over 15 amino acids. With 4 bases clipped from V and 4 bases from J, the junction kept 4 bases outside the gene matches. CDR3: CATSEYTSGGETQYF. DNA for the CDR3: TGTGCCACCAGTGAATATACTAGCGGGGGAGAGACCCAGTACTTC.

The chain combines TRBV7-9 with TRBJ2-1; TRBD2 aligns across 10 bases. Trimming cost V 1 base and J 8 bases; bases outside gene matches: 11. Looked up from germline, CDR1 is SEHNR and CDR2 is FQNEAQ (reference sequence). CDR3 length: 17 residues. The chain's CDR3 is CASSLDGGLANRHEQFF. Here the CDR3 DNA reads TGTGCCAGCAGCTTAGACGGGGGACTAGCGAACCGGCATGAGCAGTTCTTC.

Only a few counts were recorded for this clonotype. The V call is TRBV3-1, the J call TRBJ2-7, with D perhaps assigned TRBD1 or TRBD2 (5 bases each). The length of the CDR3 is 14 residues. The V gene's germline CDR1 is LGHDT and CDR2 YNNKEL (reference sequence). V was cut by 5 bases and J by 3 bases, with 14 bases left in between. The chain's CDR3 is CASSYFRDGYEQYF. DNA for the CDR3: TGTGCCAGCAGCTACTTCCGGGACGGCTACGAGCAGTACTTC.

This clonotype was found a few times. V is TRBV6-1 and J is TRBJ1-2; D is uncertain. Germline assignment: CDR1 MNHNS and CDR2 SASEGT. Deletions cut 1 base from V and 4 bases from J, with 7 bases between. CDR3 length: 13 residues. This CDR3 reads CASSEVGSYGYTF. In DNA, the CDR3 is TGTGCCAGCAGTGAAGTGGGGTCCTATGGCTACACCTTC.

The J gene is TRBJ2-1, the V gene TRBV2, with TRBD2 matching over 13 bases. Germline loops: CDR1 SNHLY, CDR2 FYNNEI. The CDR3 extends over 15 amino acids. Trimming at V came to 9 bases and at J to 4 bases, leaving 6 bases not matched to a gene. CDR3: CARSGLAGEYNEQFF. The DNA for the CDR3 is TGTGCCAGATCCGGACTAGCGGGGGAGTACAATGAGCAGTTCTTC. The whole variable domain, remainder taken from reference TRBV2 and TRBJ2-1, is EPEVTQTPSHQVTQMGQEVILRCVPISNHLYFYWYRQILGQKVEFLVSFYNNEISEKSEIFDDQFSVERPDGSNFTLKIRSTKLEDSAMYFCARSGLAGEYNEQFFGPGTRLTVL.

This clonotype was seen a handful of times. The chain recombines TRBV2 with TRBJ2-5; 11 bases line up with TRBD2. The CDR3 contains 15 residues. V lost 3 bases, J lost 5 bases, and 5 bases stayed unmatched. The germline V gene encodes CDR1 SNHLY and CDR2 FYNNEI. The CDR3 protein is CASSDIAGGVETQYF. CDR3 DNA: TGTGCCAGCAGTGATATAGCGGGAGGGGTCGAGACCCAGTACTTC.

The DNA for the CDR3 is TGTGCCAGCAGTTTCCGTGGGACAGACTCCTACGAGCAGTACTTC. This encodes CASSFRGTDSYEQYF. J is TRBJ2-7 and V is TRBV28; 7 bases line up with TRBD1. In germline, CDR1 is MDHEN, CDR2 SYDVKM. V shed 3 bases and J 0 bases; nucleotides not matched to a gene: 5. CDR3 length: 15 amino acids.